The 18 T cell receptor beta chains below all came from one sample that was sequenced in a study of blood T cell repertoires in COVID-19. Only in-frame clones appear in the TCRdb table, and some are missing; sequencing was by immunoSEQ multiplex PCR. The sample yields some 350,000 clones, approximately 84% seen once. The sample consisted of PBMCs or T cells enriched from blood (not recorded which). All receptors derive from a woman aged 30 to 39 who had recovered from COVID-19.

J is TRBJ1-4 and V is TRBV28; D is ambiguous. Germline V gives CDR1 MDHEN, CDR2 SYDVKM. V was cut by 5 bases and J by 0 bases, with 7 bases left in between. The CDR3 is 14 amino acids. This CDR3 is CASSTPATNEKLFF. The CDR3 DNA reads as TGTGCCAGCAGTACGCCAGCAACTAATGAAAAACTGTTTTTT.

The chain couples TRBV5-1 to TRBJ2-1, with 7 bases aligning to TRBD2. Germline V gene lookup returns CDR1 SGHRS and CDR2 YFSETQ. This CDR3 spans 16 amino acids. Losses at the gene ends were 4 bases for V and 0 bases for J; bases not matched to a gene: 7. In DNA, the CDR3 is TGCGCCAGCAGCGCAAGCGGGGCTAGCTCCTACAATGAGCAGTTCTTC. The encoded protein is CASSASGASSYNEQFF.

V and J are TRBV28 and TRBJ2-3; D is perhaps TRBD2 (5 bases). Trimming left V 4 bases short and J 4 bases short, with 21 bases between. The CDR3 has 17 amino acids. Germline lookup yields CDR1 MDHEN and CDR2 SYDVKM. CDR3 loop: CASSSPGAARVPDTQYF. The CDR3 coding sequence is TGTGCCAGCAGTTCTCCCGGAGCGGCTAGAGTCCCAGATACGCAGTATTTT.

Here the CDR3 reads CASRPRTGTNTEAFF. Here the CDR3 DNA reads TGTGCCAGCAGACCGAGGACAGGGACGAACACTGAAGCTTTCTTT. V is TRBV11-2 and J is TRBJ1-1; 8 bases align to TRBD1. J was trimmed by 1 base and V by 6 bases; bases with no gene match: 7. Germline CDR1 and CDR2: SGHAT and FQNNGV. CDR3 length: 15 residues.

The gene calls are TRBV19 and TRBJ1-2; D remains unclear. This CDR3 has 14 residues. CDR1 and CDR2 (germline): LNHDA, SQIVND (reference sequence). The germline V and J ends were trimmed by 6 bases and 2 bases, with 13 bases remaining between them. The CDR3 bases are TGTGCCAGTAGAGAACCCTGGCGGAACTATGGCTACACCTTC. Residues: CASREPWRNYGYTF.

In DNA form, the CDR3 reads TGTGCCAGCTCATCTCCCGACAGACTTCTTGAGCAGTTCTTC. Translated: CASSSPDRLLEQFF. V gene TRBV18 combines with J gene TRBJ2-1, with D perhaps TRBD1 (5 bases). The CDR3 covers 14 residues. Germline V lookup: CDR1 KGHSH, CDR2 LQKENI. With 5 bases removed from V and 9 bases from J, the gap between germline ends came to 17 bases.

This chain links TRBV28 with TRBJ1-3; D gene uncertain. Germline V lookup: CDR1 MDHEN, CDR2 SYDVKM. The germline V and J ends were trimmed by 3 bases and 0 bases, with 12 bases remaining between them. The CDR3 extends over 16 amino acids. The CDR3 DNA is TGTGCCAGCAGTTTGGTCGGCGGAAGCTCTGGAAACACCATATATTTT. This codes for CASSLVGGSSGNTIYF.

The chain couples TRBV12-3 or TRBV12-4 to TRBJ1-1; the match to TRBD1 covers 8 bases. After removal of 6 bases from V and 1 base from J, the junction contained 1 base not matched to a gene. The CDR3 loop spans 13 amino acids. CDR3 in DNA: TGTGCCAGCAGAGGACAGGGGAACACTGAAGCTTTCTTT. Translating gives CASRGQGNTEAFF.

The count of this clone is one. Other nucleotide sequences from this sample produce the same CDR3. The chain combines TRBV11-2 with TRBJ1-1; D perhaps matches TRBD1 (5 bases). CDR1 is SGHAT and CDR2 is FQNNGV in the germline V gene. The CDR3 spans 13 residues. With 4 bases removed from V and 1 base from J, the gap between germline ends came to 7 bases. CDR3 amino acids: CASSSDTNTEAFF. As DNA, the CDR3 is TGTGCCAGCAGCTCGGACACGAACACTGAAGCTTTCTTT.

The chain links TRBV19 to TRBJ2-1, with TRBD2 as a possible D gene (6 bases). The germline V gene encodes CDR1 LNHDA and CDR2 SQIVND (reference sequence). V lost 3 bases and J lost 6, with 12 bases in between. The CDR3 has 14 amino acids. CDR3 nucleotide sequence: TGTGCCAGTAGTATGATAGACGGGAGCAATGAGCAGTTCTTC. The encoded protein is CASSMIDGSNEQFF.

This chain joins TRBV18 and TRBJ1-1; 9 nucleotides match TRBD1. Germline loops: CDR1 KGHSH, CDR2 LQKENI. The CDR3 is made up of 16 amino acids. The J segment lost 4 bases and the V segment lost 4 bases, leaving 10 bases of the junction unmatched. The CDR3 nucleotides read TGTGCCAGCTCACAAACAGGGGGCGTCGCGCCCACTGAAGCTTTCTTT. Translating gives CASSQTGGVAPTEAFF. The variable domain in full, with the rest retrieved from reference TRBV18 and TRBJ1-1, is NAGVMQNPRHLVRRRGQEARLRCSPMKGHSHVYWYRQLPEEGLKFMVYLQKENIIDESGMPKERFSAEFPKEGPSILRIQQVVRGDSAAYFCASSQTGGVAPTEAFFGQGTRLTVV.

The CDR3 loop is CASSPGTDYNSPLHF. The DNA for the CDR3 is TGTGCCAGTAGTCCAGGGACAGATTATAATTCACCCCTCCACTTT. This chain connects TRBV19 to TRBJ1-6; 7 bases map to TRBD1. The CDR3 is made up of 15 amino acids. Trimming took 5 bases from V and 4 from J; bases not matched to a gene: 5. Germline V gives CDR1 LNHDA, CDR2 SQIVND (reference sequence).

CDR3 DNA sequence: TGCGCCAGCAGTGATAAGGGGTCGGACTATGGCTACACCTTC. It translates to CASSDKGSDYGYTF. The J gene is TRBJ1-2, the V gene TRBV10-2; TRBD1 is a possible D gene (5 bases). The germline gives CDR1 WSHSY, CDR2 SAAADI. Trimming took 3 bases from V and 3 from J, leaving 11 bases between them. CDR3 length: 14 amino acids.

The rearrangement uses TRBV5-4 and TRBJ1-4; D call uncertain. There are 13 residues in the CDR3. V lost 4 bases and J lost 12, with 16 bases in between. Germline V lookup: CDR1 SGHNT, CDR2 YYREEE (reference sequence). This CDR3 reads CASSTEEGAELFF. For the CDR3, the DNA is TGTGCCAGCAGCACGGAAGAGGGAGCGGAACTGTTTTTT.

The chain combines TRBV6-5 with TRBJ2-7; 7 nucleotides align to TRBD1. There are 13 residues in the CDR3. V was clipped by 7 bases and J by 1 base; unmatched bases: 4. The germline gives CDR1 MNHEY, CDR2 SVGAGI. The CDR3 region has the DNA TGTGCCAGCACCGAACAGGGGTCCTACGAGCAGTACTTC. Protein sequence: CASTEQGSYEQYF.

The chain is built from TRBV6-1 and TRBJ2-1; D not resolved. Germline-derived CDR1 and CDR2 are MNHNS and SASEGT. Between the trimmed V and J ends, which lost 3 bases and 1 base, there was a span of 10 bases. This CDR3 region has 15 residues. In nucleotides, the CDR3 is TGTGCCAGCAGTGAGGCCCCCGGGTCCTACAATGAGCAGTTCTTC. It yields the protein CASSEAPGSYNEQFF.

The chain is built from TRBV3-1 (or the pseudogene TRBV3-2) and TRBJ2-1, with TRBD2 identical over 8 bases. The trim removed 4 bases at V and 7 bases at J, leaving 12 bases unmatched. Per germline, CDR1 LGHDT and CDR2 YNNKEL (reference sequence). The length of the CDR3 is 16 residues. The DNA for the CDR3 is TGTGCCAGCAGCCGCCCCCTAAGCGGGAGAAGGAATGAGCAGTTCTTC. This gives the protein CASSRPLSGRRNEQFF.

The CDR3 nucleotides read TGTGCCAGCAGTTTAGCAGGGGATAATTCACCCCTCCACTTT. Protein sequence: CASSLAGDNSPLHF. The rearrangement uses TRBV27 and TRBJ1-6; the D gene is possibly TRBD1 (6 bases). The germline V gene has CDR1 MNHEY and CDR2 SMNVEV (reference sequence). Trimming removed 2 bases at V and 5 bases at J, with 7 bases between. This CDR3 region has 14 residues.